Each of the 25 T cell receptor beta chains below was sequenced from the same sample in a study of blood T cell repertoires in COVID-19. Generated by immunoSEQ multiplex PCR, the TCRdb table keeps only in-frame clones and is missing some. The sample consists of 60,000 to 75,000 clones, 88% of them appearing once. The sequenced material came from peripheral blood. Every receptor here comes from a human donor in a cohort sampled during active COVID-19.

V and J are TRBV5-1 and TRBJ2-1, with 14 bases aligning to TRBD2. V lost 4 bases to trimming and J lost 15 bases; unmatched junction nucleotides: 6. Germline lookup yields CDR1 SGHRS and CDR2 YFSETQ. This CDR3 comprises 13 residues. The CDR3 sequence: CASSMGLAGARFF. As DNA, the CDR3 is TGCGCCAGCAGCATGGGACTAGCGGGAGCTAGGTTCTTC.

The J gene is TRBJ1-1, the V gene TRBV19, with TRBD1 matching 9 bases. J lost 4 bases, V lost 6 bases, and 6 bases had no gene match. From germline, CDR1 is LNHDA and CDR2 SQIVND (reference sequence). The CDR3 is made up of 14 amino acids. The CDR3 region is CASRLDRGGTEAFF. CDR3 nucleotide sequence: TGTGCCAGTAGGTTGGACAGGGGCGGCACTGAAGCTTTCTTT.

This clone was picked up a small number of times. This chain links TRBV5-5 with TRBJ2-7; the D gene is possibly TRBD1 (6 bases). V lost 2 bases and J lost 3, with 9 bases in between. CDR1 and CDR2 (germline): SGHKS, YYEKEE (reference sequence). This CDR3 spans 13 amino acids. CDR3 sequence: CASSLQGNYEQYF. The CDR3 nucleotides are TGTGCCAGCAGCTTACAGGGCAACTACGAGCAGTACTTC.

The chain couples TRBV3-1 (or the pseudogene TRBV3-2) to TRBJ1-1, with TRBD1 as a possible D gene (5 bases). CDR1 is LGHDT and CDR2 is YNNKEL in the germline V gene (reference sequence). V lost 1 base and J 13 bases, leaving 13 bases between the germline ends. The CDR3 contains 12 residues. CDR3: CASSQARGRDFF. DNA for the CDR3: TGTGCCAGCAGCCAAGCGCGGGGACGCGATTTCTTT.

The rearrangement links TRBV15 to TRBJ1-2; D is uncertain. The germline gives CDR1 LNHNV, CDR2 YYDKDF (reference sequence). This CDR3 contains 13 residues. The V end lost 0 bases, the J end lost 1 base, and 3 bases lay between the germline ends. This CDR3 reads CATSRDHNYGYTF. As DNA, the CDR3 is TGTGCCACCAGCAGAGACCATAACTATGGCTACACCTTC.

This chain connects TRBV6-1 to TRBJ1-2; 7 bases align to TRBD1. CDR1 MNHNS and CDR2 SASEGT come from the germline V gene. J gave up 6 bases and V 3 bases, and 10 bases lay outside the gene matches. The CDR3 is made up of 15 amino acids. CDR3 DNA sequence: TGTGCCAGCAGTGAGATCCGACAGGGCACAAATGGCTACACCTTC. Encoded protein: CASSEIRQGTNGYTF.

The chain carries TRBV6-4 and TRBJ1-5; D may be TRBD1 (5 bases). The germline V and J ends were trimmed by 5 bases and 3 bases, with 14 bases remaining between them. The CDR3 has 15 residues. Germline V gene sequence: CDR1 MRHNA, CDR2 SNTAGT. The CDR3 here is CASSPGGGNNQPQHF. The CDR3 nucleotides are TGTGCCAGCAGTCCTGGGGGAGGGAACAATCAGCCCCAGCATTTT.

CDR3 DNA sequence: TGCAGTGCTAGTCTTCCGAACACTGAAGCTTTCTTT. It translates to CSASLPNTEAFF. V usage is TRBV20-1 and J usage is TRBJ1-1; no reliable D call. Trimming removed 3 bases from V and 1 base from J, with 6 bases in between. The CDR3 is made up of 12 amino acids. The germline V gene has CDR1 DFQATT and CDR2 SNEGSKA (reference sequence).

The gene calls are TRBV10-1 and TRBJ2-1; possible D gene TRBD2, 6 bases. Per germline, CDR1 WNHNN and CDR2 SYGVQD (reference sequence). Trimming pared 2 bases from V and 5 bases from J, leaving 13 bases between. CDR3 length equals 15 residues. The chain's CDR3 is CASSEDQRVNNEQFF. CDR3 bases: TGCGCCAGCAGTGAGGACCAGCGGGTCAACAATGAGCAGTTCTTC.

The rearrangement joins TRBV15 to TRBJ2-2; D uncertain. This CDR3 has 14 amino acids. Trimming left V 8 bases short and J 0 bases short, with 10 bases between. CDR1 LNHNV and CDR2 YYDKDF come from the germline V gene (reference sequence). CDR3 region: CATRLYSNTGELFF. DNA of the CDR3: TGTGCCACCCGACTGTACTCGAACACCGGGGAGCTGTTTTTT.

V is TRBV14 and J is TRBJ2-7; 7 nucleotides agree with TRBD1. Losses at the gene ends were 1 base for V and 5 bases for J; bases not matched to a gene: 11. CDR3 length equals 16 residues. The germline gives CDR1 SGHDN, CDR2 FVKESK. The CDR3 spells CASSQVSGGLLNEQYF. Here the CDR3 DNA reads TGTGCCAGCAGCCAAGTCTCAGGGGGTCTTCTGAACGAGCAGTACTTC.

The chain combines TRBV5-4 with TRBJ1-6, with D uncertain. Per germline, CDR1 SGHNT and CDR2 YYREEE (reference sequence). This CDR3 is built from 14 residues. Deletions cut 4 bases from V and 7 bases from J, with 12 bases between. In DNA form, the CDR3 reads TGTGCCAGCAGCCCCGGAGCTCCCAATTCACCCCTCCACTTT. It specifies CASSPGAPNSPLHF.

This chain connects TRBV25-1 to TRBJ2-1; no reliable D call. Trimming took 6 bases from V and 9 from J, leaving 9 bases between them. CDR1 and CDR2 from the germline V gene are MGHDK and SYGVNS. The CDR3 length is 11 residues. The CDR3 region is CASRPVIEQFF. CDR3 sequence (DNA): TGTGCCAGCAGGCCGGTCATTGAGCAGTTCTTC.

This chain connects TRBV15 to TRBJ1-1; D gene uncertain. The V end lost 4 bases, the J end lost 1 base, and 4 bases lay between the germline ends. This CDR3 contains 12 residues. In germline, CDR1 is LNHNV, CDR2 YYDKDF (reference sequence). Here the CDR3 DNA reads TGTGCCACCAGCACCAGGAACACTGAAGCTTTCTTT. Protein: CATSTRNTEAFF. The variable domain in full, with the rest retrieved from reference TRBV15 and TRBJ1-1, is DAMVIQNPRYQVTQFGKPVTLSCSQTLNHNVMYWYQQKSSQAPKLLFHYYDKDFNNEADTPDNFQSRRPNTSFCFLDIRSPGLGDTAMYLCATSTRNTEAFFGQGTRLTVV.

In this sample, this clone turned up a few times. The J gene is TRBJ2-2, the V gene TRBV11-2; D not resolved. Trimming cost V 5 bases and J 7 bases, with 8 bases left between them. Germline assignment: CDR1 SGHAT and CDR2 FQNNGV. The CDR3 spans 12 residues. The CDR3 coding sequence is TGTGCCAGCAGCCACATCGTCGGGGAGCTGTTTTTT. Protein product: CASSHIVGELFF.

V and J are TRBV10-3 and TRBJ2-1, with 12 bases lining up with TRBD2. The germline V gene has CDR1 ENHRY and CDR2 SYGVKD. V was pared by 8 bases and J by 7 bases, with 9 bases of the junction left unmatched. The CDR3 runs to 15 residues. CDR3 in amino acids: CAIAVTSGSYNEQFF. DNA of the CDR3: TGTGCCATCGCTGTGACTAGCGGGAGTTATAATGAGCAGTTCTTC.

This chain joins TRBV5-4 and TRBJ1-1, with unresolved D. CDR3 length: 12 residues. V lost 4 bases and J 11 bases, leaving 15 bases between the germline ends. Per germline, CDR1 SGHNT and CDR2 YYREEE (reference sequence). The CDR3 nucleotides are TGTGCCAGCAGCCCAATGGGAGGGCGGGCTTTCTTT. Translated, it gives CASSPMGGRAFF.

The chain uses TRBV6-6 and TRBJ2-6, with TRBD1 matching 9 bases. V was clipped by 10 bases and J by 0 bases; unmatched bases: 7. The germline V gene has CDR1 MNHNY and CDR2 SVGAGI (reference sequence). This CDR3 contains 16 residues. CDR3 sequence reads: CATRQGVYSGANVLTF. DNA of the CDR3: TGTGCCACCCGACAGGGGGTCTACTCTGGGGCCAACGTCCTGACTTTC.

This sequence joins TRBV24-1 and TRBJ2-1, with 8 bases that match TRBD1. CDR1 KGHDR and CDR2 SFDVKD come from the germline V gene. V was clipped by 1 base and J by 9 bases; unmatched bases: 7. The CDR3 covers 15 residues. This CDR3 reads CATSDFTGGKSEQFF. The CDR3 bases are TGTGCCACCAGTGATTTCACAGGGGGGAAGAGTGAGCAGTTCTTC.

This clone was seen only once. V and J are TRBV5-1 and TRBJ1-3; D gene ambiguous. Trimming left V 0 bases short and J 4 bases short, with 8 bases between. The CDR3 is 14 amino acids. Germline assignment: CDR1 SGHRS and CDR2 YFSETQ. The CDR3 bases are TGCGCCAGCAGCTTGGACGGAGGAGGAAACACCATATATTTT. Protein sequence: CASSLDGGGNTIYF.

This clone was seen once. The rearrangement joins TRBV5-1 to TRBJ1-3; D is perhaps TRBD1 (5 bases). V was cut by 0 bases and J by 1 base, with 8 bases left in between. This CDR3 is built from 15 residues. Germline V gene sequence: CDR1 SGHRS, CDR2 YFSETQ. DNA for the CDR3: TGCGCCAGCAGCTTGGTAGGGGATTCTGGAAACACCATATATTTT. Translating gives CASSLVGDSGNTIYF.

The chain combines TRBV2 with TRBJ2-3; D may be TRBD1 (6 bases). Per the germline V gene, CDR1 is SNHLY and CDR2 is FYNNEI. The CDR3 has 15 amino acids. V was trimmed by 5 bases and J by 0 bases, leaving 12 bases between them. The CDR3 is CASSRTGSSTDTQYF. Written as DNA, the CDR3 is TGTGCCAGCAGTCGTACAGGGTCAAGCACAGATACGCAGTATTTT. Combining the CDR3 with reference TRBV2 and TRBJ2-3 gives the whole variable domain EPEVTQTPSHQVTQMGQEVILRCVPISNHLYFYWYRQILGQKVEFLVSFYNNEISEKSEIFDDQFSVERPDGSNFTLKIRSTKLEDSAMYFCASSRTGSSTDTQYFGPGTRLTVL.

This rearrangement joins TRBV5-5 to TRBJ1-4; no firm D call. Trimming took off 4 bases at V and 0 bases at J, with 7 bases between the two ends. CDR1 and CDR2 from the germline V gene are SGHKS and YYEKEE (reference sequence). This CDR3 comprises 14 residues. CDR3 nucleotide sequence: TGTGCCAGCAGCACACCCACAACTAATGAAAAACTGTTTTTT. It codes for CASSTPTTNEKLFF.

The chain carries TRBV13 and TRBJ2-2, with a tentative D call TRBD2 (6 bases). The V end lost 3 bases, the J end lost 5 bases, and 19 bases lay between the germline ends. The CDR3 spans 17 residues. Germline V gene data show CDR1 as PRHDT and CDR2 as FYEKMQ (reference sequence). CDR3 residues: CASSFEFSGAGTGELFF. CDR3 nucleotide sequence: TGTGCCAGCAGCTTTGAATTTTCGGGAGCCGGGACCGGGGAGCTGTTTTTT.

In DNA, the CDR3 is TGCGCCAGCAGTCGGGGACAGAATAATTCACCCCTCCACTTT. Its translation is CASSRGQNNSPLHF. The chain has TRBV5-1 and TRBJ1-6, with 7 bases identical to TRBD1. This CDR3 has 14 residues. V lost 5 bases to trimming and J lost 5 bases; unmatched junction nucleotides: 4. Germline assignment: CDR1 SGHRS and CDR2 YFSETQ.